These 31 T cell receptor beta chains were all obtained from the same sample, sequenced in a study of T cell changes during pregnancy in multiple sclerosis. Libraries were prepared by immunoSEQ multiplex PCR; TCRdb keeps only in-frame clonotypes and omits some of them. In the table there are roughly 110,000 clones, 85% to 95% of which are singletons. The sample in question was peripheral blood, obtained in the third trimester of pregnancy. The origin of the receptors is a female donor in good health, enrolled as a control in a pregnancy study.

The V call is TRBV5-4, the J call TRBJ1-6; D is possibly TRBD1 (6 bases). V lost 4 bases, J lost 8 bases, and 22 bases lay in between. This CDR3 is 17 amino acids long. Per germline, CDR1 SGHNT and CDR2 YYREEE (reference sequence). CDR3 nucleotide sequence: TGTGCCAGCAGCCCAAGGCGGGGGCCGCCGGGGGATTCACCCCTCCACTTT. Amino acid sequence: CASSPRRGPPGDSPLHF.

The chain couples TRBV20-1 to TRBJ1-1; no reliable D call. Trimming took 3 bases from V and 7 from J, leaving 9 bases between them. Germline loops: CDR1 DFQATT, CDR2 SNEGSKA (reference sequence). The CDR3 has 11 residues. The CDR3 bases are TGCAGTGCTAGTCTCGGACTTGAAGCTTTCTTT. Translation: CSASLGLEAFF.

The chain is built from TRBV7-2 and TRBJ2-5; 8 positions match TRBD2. The germline CDR1 and CDR2 sequences are SGHTA and FQGNSA. Losses at the gene ends were 1 base for V and 7 bases for J; bases not matched to a gene: 11. The CDR3 is 16 amino acids. The CDR3 DNA reads as TGTGCCAGCAGCTTAGGTACAGCGGGGGCCCTTAGGACCCAGTACTTC. Protein product: CASSLGTAGALRTQYF.

The rearrangement joins TRBV5-4 to TRBJ2-2; 9 bases align to TRBD1. The CDR3 is made up of 16 amino acids. The germline V gene has CDR1 SGHNT and CDR2 YYREEE (reference sequence). V trimming: 1 base; J trimming: 5 bases; junction bases outside the gene matches: 6. Here the CDR3 reads CASSLLTGGRTGELFF. CDR3 nucleotide sequence: TGTGCCAGCAGCTTGTTAACAGGGGGCCGTACCGGGGAGCTGTTTTTT.

The chain has TRBV7-2 and TRBJ1-3, with unresolved D. This CDR3 has 15 residues. Trimming removed 3 bases at V and 3 bases at J, with 12 bases between. The germline gives CDR1 SGHTA, CDR2 FQGNSA. The DNA of the CDR3 is TGTGCCAGCAGCTTCGACGGGGTTAGTGGAAACACCATATATTTT. The encoded protein is CASSFDGVSGNTIYF.

This clone was picked up a small number of times. The chain employs TRBV7-6 and TRBJ1-3; D is possibly TRBD1 (5 bases). The CDR3 runs 14 residues. CDR1 is SGHVS and CDR2 is FNYEAQ in the germline V gene. V lost 3 bases to trimming and J lost 3 bases, with 9 bases between them. CDR3 nucleotides: TGTGCCAGCAGCTTGCAGGGCATTGGAAACACCATATATTTT. Protein sequence: CASSLQGIGNTIYF.

The V call is TRBV7-9, the J call TRBJ2-7; D remains ambiguous. CDR3 length: 13 residues. V lost 2 bases and J 1 base, leaving 6 bases between the germline ends. Germline CDR1 and CDR2: SEHNR and FQNEAQ (reference sequence). The chain's CDR3 is CASSLQRSYEQYF. The CDR3 DNA is TGTGCCAGCAGCTTACAGCGATCCTACGAGCAGTACTTC.

The chain employs TRBV5-6 and TRBJ1-5, with 9 bases aligning to TRBD1. V was pared by 5 bases and J by 5 bases, with 8 bases of the junction left unmatched. CDR1 is SGHDT and CDR2 is YYEEEE in the germline V gene. The CDR3 is 15 amino acids. In DNA form, the CDR3 reads TGTGCCAGCAGGATCTGGACAGGGGAAGATCAGCCCCAGCATTTT. Translating it yields CASRIWTGEDQPQHF.

The gene calls are TRBV7-2 and TRBJ1-5; no clear D gene. The CDR3 covers 14 residues. Per the germline V gene, CDR1 is SGHTA and CDR2 is FQGNSA. Trimming left V 2 bases short and J 4 bases short, with 9 bases between. CDR3 region: CASSLFNENQPQHF. CDR3 nucleotides: TGTGCCAGCAGCTTATTCAACGAGAATCAGCCCCAGCATTTT.

CDR3 loop: CASSLDPGSQETQYF. In DNA form, the CDR3 reads TGTGCCAGCAGCTTGGACCCGGGATCCCAAGAGACCCAGTACTTC. This chain joins TRBV5-4 and TRBJ2-5, with a weak D call TRBD2 (5 bases). CDR3 length: 15 amino acids. Per the germline V gene, CDR1 is SGHNT and CDR2 is YYREEE (reference sequence). V shed 0 bases and J shed 1 base, with 10 bases lying between them.

The chain employs TRBV7-9 and TRBJ2-4; possibly TRBD2 for D (6 bases). V shed 5 bases and J shed 0 bases, with 14 bases lying between them. The CDR3 runs 16 residues. Germline CDR1 and CDR2: SEHNR and FQNEAQ (reference sequence). The chain's CDR3 is CASSLGGVLAKNIQYF. The DNA for the CDR3 is TGTGCCAGCAGCCTAGGCGGGGTCTTAGCCAAAAACATTCAGTACTTC. The variable domain in full, completed from reference TRBV7-9 and TRBJ2-4, reads DTGVSQNPRHKITKRGQNVTFRCDPISEHNRLYWYRQTLGQGPEFLTYFQNEAQLEKSRLLSDRFSAERPKGSFSTLEIQRTEQGDSAMYLCASSLGGVLAKNIQYFGAGTRLSVL.

The gene calls are TRBV7-3 and TRBJ2-1; 7 positions agree with TRBD1. With 5 bases clipped from V and 4 bases from J, the junction kept 11 bases outside the gene matches. CDR3 size: 16 residues. The V gene's germline CDR1 is SGHTA and CDR2 FQGTGA. The CDR3: CASSEQPRDRYNEQFF. The CDR3 region has the DNA TGTGCCAGCAGCGAACAACCGAGGGACAGATACAATGAGCAGTTCTTC.

This clone was picked up one time. The V gene is TRBV27, the J gene TRBJ2-7; 8 nucleotides match TRBD2. Germline assignment: CDR1 MNHEY and CDR2 SMNVEV (reference sequence). This CDR3 region has 13 residues. V shed 5 bases, J shed 6 bases, and the junction held 6 bases outside the gene matches. This CDR3 is CASSAGGQGEQYF. For the CDR3, the DNA is TGTGCCAGCAGTGCGGGGGGCCAAGGCGAGCAGTACTTC.

CDR3 in DNA: TGTGCCAGCAGACACAGCGGGGGGTATCAAGAGACCCAGTACTTC. It yields the protein CASRHSGGYQETQYF. The chain has TRBV2 and TRBJ2-5, with TRBD2 identical over 9 bases. Germline trimming cut 6 bases from V and 2 bases from J; bases unmatched to any gene: 7. Germline CDR1 and CDR2: SNHLY and FYNNEI. The CDR3 runs 15 residues.

This clone occurred once. The chain employs TRBV27 and TRBJ1-4; 7 nucleotides agree with TRBD1. This CDR3 contains 14 residues. V shed 6 bases, J shed 6 bases, and the junction held 7 bases outside the gene matches. From germline, CDR1 is MNHEY and CDR2 SMNVEV (reference sequence). Here the CDR3 reads CASRSGTDDEKLFF. DNA for the CDR3: TGTGCCAGCAGGTCCGGGACAGACGATGAAAAACTGTTTTTT.

V is TRBV9 and J is TRBJ2-3; 7 positions match TRBD1. The CDR3 is made up of 14 amino acids. Germline-derived CDR1 and CDR2 are SGDLS and YYNGEE. Germline trimming cut 6 bases from V and 2 bases from J; bases unmatched to any gene: 6. This chain's CDR3 is CASTYGQDTDTQYF. In DNA, the CDR3 is TGTGCCAGCACCTATGGACAGGACACAGATACGCAGTATTTT.

The chain is built from TRBV7-8 and TRBJ1-5; D is ambiguous. Germline V gives CDR1 SGHVS, CDR2 FQNEAQ. The CDR3 is 13 residues long. V lost 8 bases and J 7 bases, leaving 15 bases between the germline ends. The CDR3 region is CASSDGPGQPQHF. DNA of the CDR3: TGTGCCAGCTCTGACGGTCCCGGGCAGCCCCAGCATTTT. Full variable domain (rest looked up from reference TRBV7-8 and TRBJ1-5): GAGVSQSPRYKVAKRGQDVALRCDPISGHVSLFWYQQALGQGPEFLTYFQNEAQLDKSGLPSDRFFAERPEGSVSTLKIQRTQQEDSAVYLCASSDGPGQPQHFGDGTRLSIL.

This sequence joins TRBV4-3 and TRBJ1-4, with D unresolved. Germline V gene lookup returns CDR1 LGHNA and CDR2 YSLEER. The CDR3 is made up of 16 amino acids. Trimming cost V 1 base and J 0 bases, with 9 bases left between them. CDR3 region: CASSQVYGATNEKLFF. The DNA for the CDR3 is TGCGCCAGCAGCCAAGTCTACGGTGCAACTAATGAAAAACTGTTTTTT.

This chain connects TRBV9 to TRBJ2-3; possibly TRBD2 for D (6 bases). The CDR3 runs 15 residues. Germline CDR1 and CDR2: SGDLS and YYNGEE. V was shortened by 0 bases and J by 6 bases, with 14 bases between the two germline ends. CDR3 amino acids: CASSVVPGVTDTQYF. Written as DNA, the CDR3 is TGTGCCAGCAGCGTAGTTCCGGGGGTCACGGATACGCAGTATTTT.

This clone occurred a few times. The J gene is TRBJ1-6, the V gene TRBV7-9; 12 nucleotides line up with TRBD1. After removal of 5 bases from V and 13 bases from J, the junction contained 6 bases not matched to a gene. Germline CDR1 and CDR2: SEHNR and FQNEAQ (reference sequence). The CDR3 is 14 amino acids. In DNA form, the CDR3 reads TGTGCCAGCAGCGAGGGACAGGGGGCTAGGCCCCTCCACTTT. Translated, it gives CASSEGQGARPLHF.

A single count supports this clone. The rearrangement joins TRBV30 to TRBJ1-4; TRBD1 is a possible D gene (6 bases). CDR1 and CDR2 (germline): GTSNPN, SVGIG (reference sequence). The CDR3 is 13 residues long. V was shortened by 5 bases and J by 8 bases, with 15 bases between the two germline ends. CDR3 amino acids: CAWETGRGEKLFF. The CDR3 DNA sequence: TGTGCCTGGGAGACAGGAAGGGGCGAAAAACTGTTTTTT.

This clone was seen once. The V and J genes are TRBV6-1 and TRBJ2-5; 7 bases agree with TRBD1. This CDR3 has 15 residues. CDR1 is MNHNS, CDR2 SASEGT, per germline. J was trimmed by 1 base and V by 8 bases; bases with no gene match: 10. CDR3: CASVIRQGVQETQYF. The CDR3 coding sequence is TGTGCCAGCGTGATCAGACAGGGTGTCCAAGAGACCCAGTACTTC.

The rearrangement uses TRBV6-5 and TRBJ1-3; TRBD1 is a possible D gene (5 bases). The V and J ends lost 6 bases and 0 bases respectively, with 12 bases between them. The CDR3 sequence is 15 residues long. The germline V gene has CDR1 MNHEY and CDR2 SVGAGI. The CDR3 loop is CASSPDITSGNTIYF. CDR3 DNA sequence: TGTGCCAGCAGCCCGGACATAACCTCTGGAAACACCATATATTTT.

V is TRBV5-6 and J is TRBJ1-2; D not certain. Germline CDR1 is SGHDT and CDR2 is YYEEEE. CDR3 length equals 14 residues. V dropped 4 bases and J dropped 7 bases, with 17 bases sitting between them. CDR3 nucleotide sequence: TGTGCCAGCAGCCTTTGGTGGGGAGGGTCTGGCTACACCTTC. Its translation: CASSLWWGGSGYTF.

The chain is built from TRBV13 and TRBJ1-1; tentatively, D is TRBD1 (5 bases). Deletions cut 2 bases from V and 10 bases from J, with 29 bases between. The CDR3 loop spans 18 amino acids. In germline, CDR1 is PRHDT, CDR2 FYEKMQ (reference sequence). The CDR3 region is CASSLWWSDGPRDRGAFF. CDR3 coding DNA: TGTGCCAGCAGCTTATGGTGGTCGGACGGGCCGCGGGACCGTGGAGCTTTCTTT.

V is TRBV7-2 and J is TRBJ1-5; a possible D gene is TRBD1 (6 bases). Germline CDR1 SGHTA, CDR2 FQGNSA. Deletions cut 6 bases from V and 0 bases from J, with 15 bases between. The CDR3 loop spans 16 amino acids. The CDR3 sequence is CASSITGTTSNQPQHF. The CDR3 nucleotides are TGTGCCAGCAGTATAACCGGGACAACTAGCAATCAGCCCCAGCATTTT.

The rearrangement uses TRBV5-1 and TRBJ2-1; TRBD2 agrees at 9 bases. From germline, CDR1 is SGHRS and CDR2 YFSETQ. This CDR3 is 15 amino acids long. V trimming: 1 base; J trimming: 8 bases; junction bases outside the gene matches: 7. This chain's CDR3 is CASSLTRGGQDEQFF. CDR3 DNA: TGCGCCAGCAGCTTGACGCGGGGGGGCCAAGATGAGCAGTTCTTC.

This clone was seen a single time. The V and J genes are TRBV27 and TRBJ2-7, with 7 positions matching TRBD1. V lost 5 bases, J lost 2 bases, and 9 bases stayed unmatched. CDR3 size: 15 residues. Germline CDR1 MNHEY, CDR2 SMNVEV (reference sequence). In DNA, the CDR3 is TGTGCCAGCAGTCCGGGGTCGACAGGGCCCTACGAGCAGTACTTC. Encoded protein: CASSPGSTGPYEQYF.

J is TRBJ1-5 and V is TRBV19, with D maybe TRBD1 (6 bases). This CDR3 contains 15 residues. The V and J ends lost 0 bases and 4 bases respectively, with 10 bases between them. Per the germline V gene, CDR1 is LNHDA and CDR2 is SQIVND (reference sequence). CDR3 residues: CASSIEPGQNQPQHF. The CDR3 DNA follows: TGTGCCAGTAGTATAGAACCCGGACAGAATCAGCCCCAGCATTTT. The full variable domain, its missing parts supplied by reference TRBV19 and TRBJ1-5, is DGGITQSPKYLFRKEGQNVTLSCEQNLNHDAMYWYRQDPGQGLRLIYYSQIVNDFQKGDIAEGYSVSREKKESFPLTVTSAQKNPTAFYLCASSIEPGQNQPQHFGDGTRLSIL.

The J gene is TRBJ2-1, the V gene TRBV2, with 10 bases lining up with TRBD2. The length of the CDR3 is 15 residues. With 5 bases clipped from V and 4 bases from J, the junction kept 5 bases outside the gene matches. The germline V gene has CDR1 SNHLY and CDR2 FYNNEI. This CDR3 reads CASSWRTSGYNEQFF. The CDR3 region has the DNA TGTGCCAGCAGTTGGCGGACTAGCGGTTACAATGAGCAGTTCTTC.

The table lists this clone with a few counts. V gene TRBV4-3 combines with J gene TRBJ2-2; tentative D call: TRBD2 (5 bases). The CDR3 is made up of 13 amino acids. Looked up from germline, CDR1 is LGHNA and CDR2 is YSLEER. V gave up 1 base and J gave up 6 bases, with 6 bases separating them. The CDR3 sequence: CASSQGTPGELFF. The CDR3 nucleotides are TGCGCCAGCAGCCAAGGGACTCCCGGGGAGCTGTTTTTT.